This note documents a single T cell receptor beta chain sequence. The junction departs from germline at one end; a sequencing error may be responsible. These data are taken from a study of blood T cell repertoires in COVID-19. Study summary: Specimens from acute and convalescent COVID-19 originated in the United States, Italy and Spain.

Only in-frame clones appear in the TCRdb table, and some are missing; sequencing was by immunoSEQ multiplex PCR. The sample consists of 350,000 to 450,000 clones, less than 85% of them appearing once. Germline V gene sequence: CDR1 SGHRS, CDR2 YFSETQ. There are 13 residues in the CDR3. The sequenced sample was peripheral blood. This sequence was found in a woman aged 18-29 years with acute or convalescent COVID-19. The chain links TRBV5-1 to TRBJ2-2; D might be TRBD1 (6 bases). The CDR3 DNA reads TGCGCCAGCAGGTTGGACAGCACCGGGGAGCTGTTTTTT. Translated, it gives CASRLDSTGELFF.